The entry below gives a single T cell receptor (beta chain) sequence along with its context. The repertoire was sequenced with immunoSEQ multiplex PCR; TCRdb's copy has only in-frame clones and lacks some. This sample has tens of thousands of clones, with approximately 90% found just once. At cycle 4 day 1, cycle 7 day 1, and baseline, blood was sampled. This record belongs to a study of OX40 agonist ivuxolimab in advanced cancers. Study overall: Every 2 weeks, patients received ivuxolimab intravenously, dosed at 0.01 to 10 mg/kg. Dose-escalation patients had hepatocellular carcinoma, melanoma, renal cell or head and neck cancer. Cohort: about 80% men, mean age 60, aged about 23 to 80.

V was shortened by 5 bases and J by 5 bases, with 10 bases between the two germline ends. The germline CDR1 and CDR2 sequences are KGHSH and LQKENI. The length of the CDR3 is 13 residues. The chain is built from TRBV18 and TRBJ2-1; D may be TRBD2 (5 bases). The sequences come from CD4+ or CD8+ T cells sorted from blood, collected in a trial of the OX40 agonist ivuxolimab. This TCR was sampled from an adult with an advanced solid tumor such as melanoma, head and neck, liver or kidney cancer. The CDR3 DNA follows: TGTGCCAGCTCAGAGAGGGCGAACAATGAGCAGTTCTTC. Its protein product is CASSERANNEQFF.